A single sample gave rise to the 30 T cell receptor beta chains below, sequenced in a study of cytomegalovirus exposure and HLA in healthy donors (dated by TCRdb to about 2017). Library creation used the immunoSEQ multiplex PCR assay. For the multiplex PCR, a mixture combining 60 forward primers for TCR Vbeta segments and 13 reverse primers for TCR Jbeta segments was used. TCRdb took this table from immuneACCESS and kept in-frame rearrangements with V and J called. Such tables lack part of the clones; where checked against another copy, unresolved V genes explain under half of the gap, and the rest is unexplained. The sample profile shows 120,000 or so clones; about 80% of them were found once. 8% to 9% of the sample is held by the ten biggest clonotypes. The sequenced sample was PBMCs. All receptors derive from a female donor in good health and CMV-seropositive.

The rearrangement joins TRBV29-1 to TRBJ2-1; 10 nucleotides match TRBD2. The J segment lost 3 bases and the V segment lost 4 bases, leaving 12 bases of the junction unmatched. CDR1 SQVTM and CDR2 ANQGSEA come from the germline V gene. CDR3 length: 17 residues. This CDR3 is CSVGPPGTSADYNEQFF. The DNA of the CDR3 is TGCAGCGTTGGACCCCCTGGGACTAGCGCAGACTACAATGAGCAGTTCTTC.

Details on this clone: Germline and junction disagree at one end, which may indicate a read error. V usage is TRBV7-2 and J usage is TRBJ1-6, with TRBD1 as a possible D gene (6 bases). Germline V lookup: CDR1 SGHTA, CDR2 FQGNSA. The CDR3 covers 17 residues. The CDR3 here is CASRLGSTGQNNSPLHF. Written as DNA, the CDR3 is TGTGCCAGCAGGTTAGGGAGCACAGGGCAGAATAATTCACCCCTCCACTTT.

J is TRBJ2-7 and V is TRBV7-9; weak D call: TRBD1 (5 bases). The CDR3 is made up of 13 amino acids. Per the germline V gene, CDR1 is SEHNR and CDR2 is FQNEAQ (reference sequence). V was trimmed by 5 bases and J by 3 bases, leaving 11 bases between them. The CDR3: CASSAGIDYEQYF. Written as DNA, the CDR3 is TGTGCCAGCAGCGCAGGGATAGACTACGAGCAGTACTTC.

This clone has a handful of counts. The V call is TRBV19, the J call TRBJ2-7; TRBD1 matches at 7 bases. The V and J ends lost 3 bases and 4 bases, in that order; junction bases with no gene match: 6. The CDR3 runs to 14 residues. Germline lookup yields CDR1 LNHDA and CDR2 SQIVND (reference sequence). CDR3 sequence (DNA): TGTGCCAGTAGTATCTACAGGGGAGCTTACGAGCAGTACTTC. This sequence encodes CASSIYRGAYEQYF.

Here the CDR3 reads CASSSLGQGADEQYF. DNA of the CDR3: TGTGCCAGCAGCTCTCTGGGACAGGGGGCGGACGAGCAGTACTTC. The gene calls are TRBV7-6 and TRBJ2-7; 12 bases fit TRBD1. The V gene end was trimmed by 4 bases and the J gene end by 5 bases; junction bases not matched to a gene: 6. This CDR3 contains 15 residues. Germline V gives CDR1 SGHVS, CDR2 FNYEAQ.

The CDR3 nucleotides read TGTGCCAGCAGCTTAGACGGGGGGGCAGTGAGGGGCTACACCTTC. Its protein is CASSLDGGAVRGYTF. The chain combines TRBV7-8 with TRBJ1-2; D possibly corresponds to TRBD1 (6 bases). Deletions cut 1 base from V and 8 bases from J, with 17 bases between. The CDR3 has 15 residues. CDR1 and CDR2 (germline): SGHVS, FQNEAQ.

In DNA form, the CDR3 reads TGTGCCAGCAGTCTGACAGGGGGCCCCTACAATGAGCAGTTCTTC. Translating it yields CASSLTGGPYNEQFF. The chain has TRBV2 and TRBJ2-1, with 10 bases fitting TRBD1. J gave up 2 bases and V 5 bases, and 3 bases lay outside the gene matches. This CDR3 is 15 amino acids long. Germline V gene data show CDR1 as SNHLY and CDR2 as FYNNEI.

The chain employs TRBV28 and TRBJ1-6; the match to TRBD1 covers 9 bases. The CDR3 is made up of 16 amino acids. Germline V gene lookup returns CDR1 MDHEN and CDR2 SYDVKM. With V trimmed by 2 bases and J by 7 bases, 6 bases remained unmatched. The CDR3 region is CASSLRGQGRNSPLHF. The CDR3 coding sequence is TGTGCCAGCAGTTTAAGGGGACAGGGACGGAATTCACCCCTCCACTTT.

This clone was observed once. The chain carries TRBV5-4 and TRBJ2-5; 7 nucleotides agree with TRBD2. The CDR3 covers 13 residues. CDR1 and CDR2 (germline): SGHNT, YYREEE (reference sequence). V shed 1 base, J shed 3 bases, and the junction held 0 bases outside the gene matches. CDR3 in amino acids: CASSLRGEETQYF. The CDR3 coding sequence is TGTGCCAGCAGCTTGCGGGGGGAAGAGACCCAGTACTTC.

The chain employs TRBV7-9 and TRBJ2-7; D is possibly TRBD2 (5 bases). The germline V gene has CDR1 SEHNR and CDR2 FQNEAQ (reference sequence). Trimming pared 5 bases from V and 3 bases from J, leaving 11 bases between. This CDR3 is built from 13 residues. The DNA for the CDR3 is TGTGCCAGCAGCACTAGGCAGGTCTACGAGCAGTACTTC. Its translation is CASSTRQVYEQYF.

The rearrangement uses TRBV6-5 and TRBJ1-6; the match to TRBD1 covers 7 bases. CDR3 length equals 14 residues. Trimming removed 3 bases from V and 9 bases from J; junction bases left unmatched: 5. Germline assignment: CDR1 MNHEY and CDR2 SVGAGI. Here the CDR3 DNA reads TGTGCCAGCAGTTATACAGGGGTCTCTTCACCCCTCCACTTT. It translates to CASSYTGVSSPLHF.

The genes are TRBV7-9 and TRBJ2-3; D is unresolved. Germline V gene sequence: CDR1 SEHNR, CDR2 FQNEAQ (reference sequence). The CDR3 spans 13 residues. The V gene lost 0 bases and the J gene lost 6 bases, with 7 bases spanning the gap. The CDR3 spells CASSLARWDTQYF. The CDR3 bases are TGTGCCAGCAGCTTAGCCAGGTGGGATACGCAGTATTTT.

The V and J genes are TRBV19 and TRBJ2-6; tentative D call: TRBD1 (5 bases). Germline V gene data show CDR1 as LNHDA and CDR2 as SQIVND (reference sequence). Trimming stripped 8 bases from V and 0 bases from J, with 14 bases between. The CDR3 extends over 16 amino acids. This CDR3 reads CASHQGSFSGANVLTF. The CDR3 DNA reads as TGTGCCAGTCATCAGGGATCCTTCTCTGGGGCCAACGTCCTGACTTTC.

This clone was observed a single time. The V and J genes are TRBV5-1 and TRBJ2-1, with D possibly matching TRBD2 (7 bases). Germline assignment: CDR1 SGHRS and CDR2 YFSETQ. V gave up 6 bases and J gave up 4 bases, with 11 bases separating them. The CDR3 contains 13 residues. Here the CDR3 reads CASTRGGYNEQFF. The CDR3 bases are TGCGCCAGCACTAGGGGGGGATACAATGAGCAGTTCTTC.

The chain joins TRBV7-9 to TRBJ2-4; 7 bases map to TRBD1. The germline gives CDR1 SEHNR, CDR2 FQNEAQ (reference sequence). The CDR3 runs 16 residues. V lost 0 bases, J lost 3 bases, and 5 bases stayed unmatched. Here the CDR3 reads CASSLALSGGKNIQYF. CDR3 nucleotides: TGTGCCAGCAGCTTAGCTTTGTCAGGGGGCAAAAACATTCAGTACTTC. Full variable domain (outside the CDR3, taken from reference TRBV7-9 and TRBJ2-4): DTGVSQNPRHKITKRGQNVTFRCDPISEHNRLYWYRQTLGQGPEFLTYFQNEAQLEKSRLLSDRFSAERPKGSFSTLEIQRTEQGDSAMYLCASSLALSGGKNIQYFGAGTRLSVL.

The genes are TRBV28 and TRBJ1-3; possible D gene TRBD1, 5 bases. V was pared by 2 bases and J by 4 bases, with 9 bases between. Germline V lookup: CDR1 MDHEN, CDR2 SYDVKM. This CDR3 has 14 residues. As DNA, the CDR3 is TGTGCCAGCAGTTTAAATACAGGCGGAAACACCATATATTTT. Amino acid sequence: CASSLNTGGNTIYF.

The V and J genes are TRBV10-3 and TRBJ1-2; D not certain. Trimming pared 8 bases from V and 2 bases from J, leaving 9 bases between. The CDR3 has 12 amino acids. CDR1 and CDR2 (germline): ENHRY, SYGVKD. CDR3 sequence: CAIGLQNYGYTF. CDR3 coding DNA: TGTGCCATCGGGTTACAGAACTATGGCTACACCTTC.

V and J are TRBV5-1 and TRBJ2-5, with TRBD1 as a possible D gene (6 bases). Germline V gene sequence: CDR1 SGHRS, CDR2 YFSETQ. There are 15 residues in the CDR3. Between the trimmed V and J ends, which lost 3 bases and 5 bases, there was a span of 17 bases. The CDR3 DNA is TGCGCCAGCAGCTCCTCTAGAGGGGGACGGGAGACCCAGTACTTC. It specifies CASSSSRGGRETQYF.

This clone is a singleton in its sample. The chain employs TRBV30 and TRBJ1-2; D perhaps matches TRBD1 (5 bases). Trimming pared 0 bases from V and 8 bases from J, leaving 7 bases between. Germline V gene lookup returns CDR1 GTSNPN and CDR2 SVGIG (reference sequence). There are 11 residues in the CDR3. The CDR3 region is CAWSVQGGYTF. The CDR3 region has the DNA TGTGCCTGGAGTGTTCAGGGCGGCTACACCTTC.

The CDR3 DNA reads as TGCGCCAGCAGCTCAGGGGACAGGGTGGGCGAGCAGTACTTC. This gives the protein CASSSGDRVGEQYF. V is TRBV5-1 and J is TRBJ2-5, with 9 bases fitting TRBD1. The J call could be wrong; TRBJ2-7 is a better fit for the DNA end. Germline assignment: CDR1 SGHRS and CDR2 YFSETQ. The CDR3 is 14 residues long.

The DNA of the CDR3 is TGTGCCAGCAGGGGACAGGGACACTCCTACGAGCAGTACTTC. Protein sequence: CASRGQGHSYEQYF. The V and J genes are TRBV2 and TRBJ2-7; 9 bases are shared with TRBD1. V gave up 6 bases and J gave up 0 bases; unmatched junction bases: 3. Germline CDR1 and CDR2: SNHLY and FYNNEI. CDR3 length equals 14 residues.

J is TRBJ2-7 and V is TRBV6-6; 11 bases match TRBD1. This CDR3 has 13 residues. Germline V lookup: CDR1 MNHNY, CDR2 SVGAGI (reference sequence). Losses at the gene ends were 9 bases for V and 5 bases for J; bases not matched to a gene: 6. The CDR3 DNA reads TGTGCCAGTACCGGGGGACAGGGGGACGAGCAGTACTTC. This codes for CASTGGQGDEQYF.

The chain recombines TRBV5-1 with TRBJ2-1; D might be TRBD2 (5 bases). Per germline, CDR1 SGHRS and CDR2 YFSETQ. Trimming stripped 1 base from V and 7 bases from J, with 15 bases between. The CDR3 totals 15 residues. In DNA form, the CDR3 reads TGCGCCAGCAGCTTGACGGGGAAAGCCTTAAATGAGCAGTTCTTC. This translates into CASSLTGKALNEQFF.

The V and J genes are TRBV15 and TRBJ1-2; tentative D call: TRBD1 (5 bases). CDR1 is LNHNV, CDR2 YYDKDF, per germline (reference sequence). V was pared by 2 bases and J by 8 bases, with 9 bases between. The length of the CDR3 is 12 residues. The CDR3 region is CATSRSGSGYTF. CDR3 DNA: TGTGCCACCAGCAGATCAGGGTCCGGCTACACCTTC.

This rearrangement joins TRBV6-1 to TRBJ1-1; D unresolved. Germline V gene lookup returns CDR1 MNHNS and CDR2 SASEGT. The CDR3 covers 14 residues. Trimming pared 8 bases from V and 1 base from J, leaving 14 bases between. CDR3: CASFPGAANTEAFF. The CDR3 DNA is TGTGCCAGCTTCCCGGGTGCGGCGAACACTGAAGCTTTCTTT.

Points on this clone: The junction does not match germline at one end; this may be a read error. The V gene is TRBV11-2, the J gene TRBJ1-2; D unclear. This CDR3 is built from 13 residues. Germline lookup yields CDR1 SGHAT and CDR2 FQNNGV. The DNA for the CDR3 is TGTGCCAGCTTGGGAGTCAGAGACTACGGCTACACCTTC. It yields the protein CASLGVRDYGYTF.

The chain employs TRBV28 and TRBJ2-7; 10 bases fit TRBD1. CDR1 and CDR2 from the germline V gene are MDHEN and SYDVKM. The CDR3 loop spans 16 amino acids. The ends lost 4 bases at V and 4 bases at J; junction bases unmatched: 10. CDR3 amino acids: CASSSRRDRGAYEQYF. CDR3 bases: TGTGCCAGCAGTTCCCGCCGGGACAGGGGAGCGTACGAGCAGTACTTC.

The chain joins TRBV5-1 to TRBJ2-1, with 9 bases matching TRBD2. CDR1 SGHRS and CDR2 YFSETQ come from the germline V gene. After removal of 2 bases from V and 3 bases from J, the junction contained 3 bases not matched to a gene. The CDR3 covers 15 residues. CDR3 DNA sequence: TGCGCCAGCAGCTTCCTAGCGGGGAGCTACAATGAGCAGTTCTTC. Protein: CASSFLAGSYNEQFF.

V gene TRBV28 combines with J gene TRBJ2-7; 12 nucleotides align to TRBD1. V lost 4 bases to trimming and J lost 1 base; unmatched junction nucleotides: 8. The CDR3 spans 17 residues. Germline values: CDR1 MDHEN, CDR2 SYDVKM. This chain's CDR3 is CASSSPGQGAGSYEQYF. DNA for the CDR3: TGTGCCAGCAGTTCTCCGGGACAGGGGGCAGGGTCCTACGAGCAGTACTTC.

V and J are TRBV6-6 and TRBJ1-1, with no clear D. V lost 1 base and J lost 6, with 6 bases in between. There are 12 residues in the CDR3. From germline, CDR1 is MNHNY and CDR2 SVGAGI (reference sequence). DNA for the CDR3: TGTGCCAGCAGTTACTATGCAGCTGAAGCTTTCTTT. Translating it yields CASSYYAAEAFF.